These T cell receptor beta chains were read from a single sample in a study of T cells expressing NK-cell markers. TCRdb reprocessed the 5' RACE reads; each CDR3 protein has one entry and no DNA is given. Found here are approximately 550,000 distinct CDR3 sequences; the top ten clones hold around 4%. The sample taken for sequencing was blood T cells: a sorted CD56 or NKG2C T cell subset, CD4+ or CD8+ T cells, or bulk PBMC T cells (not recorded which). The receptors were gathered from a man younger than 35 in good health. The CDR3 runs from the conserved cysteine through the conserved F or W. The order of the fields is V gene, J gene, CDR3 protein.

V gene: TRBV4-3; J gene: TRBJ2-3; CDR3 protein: CASSQDYSSGSTDTQYF
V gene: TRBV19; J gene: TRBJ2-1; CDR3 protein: CASSIGTSEFSGEQFF
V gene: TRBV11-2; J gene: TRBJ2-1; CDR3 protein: CASSLEGVGGSYNEQFF
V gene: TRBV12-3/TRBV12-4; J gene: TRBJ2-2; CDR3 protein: CASLGQLTGELFF
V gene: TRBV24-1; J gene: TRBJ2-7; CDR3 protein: CATSGTGDYEQYF
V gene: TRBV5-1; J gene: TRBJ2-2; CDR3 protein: CASRGDFLTGELFF
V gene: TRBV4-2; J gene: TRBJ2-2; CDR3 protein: CASSRSGQTGANTGELFF
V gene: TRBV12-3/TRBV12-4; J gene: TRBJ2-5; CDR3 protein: CASSPTVGGGLADQETQYF
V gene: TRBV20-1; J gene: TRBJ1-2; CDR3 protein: CSARPGTGYGYTF
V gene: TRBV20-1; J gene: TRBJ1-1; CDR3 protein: CSARTGQKINTEAFF
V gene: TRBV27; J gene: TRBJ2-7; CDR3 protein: CASASRPVVDGWTSGNYEQYF
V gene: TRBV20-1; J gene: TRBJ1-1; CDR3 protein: CSANSILGRNTEAFF
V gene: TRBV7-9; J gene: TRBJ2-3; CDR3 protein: CASSLGLAWDTQYF
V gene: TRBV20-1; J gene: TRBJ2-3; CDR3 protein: CSPSRVDTQYF
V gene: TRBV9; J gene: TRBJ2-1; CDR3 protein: CASNEAGVAYNEQFF
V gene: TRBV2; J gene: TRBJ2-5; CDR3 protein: CASGDSGETQYF
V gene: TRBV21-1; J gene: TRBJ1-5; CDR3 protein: CASSKEGTCLPHQPQHF
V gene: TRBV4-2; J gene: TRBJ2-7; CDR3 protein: CASSQASRASGDSYEQYF
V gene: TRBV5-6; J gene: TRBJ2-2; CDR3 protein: CASSYGTRATGELFF
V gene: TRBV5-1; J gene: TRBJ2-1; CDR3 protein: CASSLGAQGAFYNEQFF
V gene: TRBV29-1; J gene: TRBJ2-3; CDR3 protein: CSVEGGTWTDTQYF
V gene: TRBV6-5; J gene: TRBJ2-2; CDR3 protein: CASSYGPGYSSNTGELFF
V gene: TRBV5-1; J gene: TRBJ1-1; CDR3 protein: CASSLTLQGNTEAFF
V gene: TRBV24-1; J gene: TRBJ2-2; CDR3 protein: CATSEAVTGELFF
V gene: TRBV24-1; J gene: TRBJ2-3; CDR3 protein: CATSDLVKADTQYF
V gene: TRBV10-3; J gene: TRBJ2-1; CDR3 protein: CAISGTVYNEQFF
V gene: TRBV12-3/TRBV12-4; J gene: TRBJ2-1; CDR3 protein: CASARGQGDNEQFF
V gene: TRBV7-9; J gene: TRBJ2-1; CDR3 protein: CASSLGGPDNEQFF
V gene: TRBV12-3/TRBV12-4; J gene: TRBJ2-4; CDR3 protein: CAAAASGQIQYF
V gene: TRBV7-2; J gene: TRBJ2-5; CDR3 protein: CASSRTSGREETQYF
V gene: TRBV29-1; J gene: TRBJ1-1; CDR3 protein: CSVEDLVPTTEAFF
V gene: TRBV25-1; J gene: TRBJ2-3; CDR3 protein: CASTSDRVGDTQYF